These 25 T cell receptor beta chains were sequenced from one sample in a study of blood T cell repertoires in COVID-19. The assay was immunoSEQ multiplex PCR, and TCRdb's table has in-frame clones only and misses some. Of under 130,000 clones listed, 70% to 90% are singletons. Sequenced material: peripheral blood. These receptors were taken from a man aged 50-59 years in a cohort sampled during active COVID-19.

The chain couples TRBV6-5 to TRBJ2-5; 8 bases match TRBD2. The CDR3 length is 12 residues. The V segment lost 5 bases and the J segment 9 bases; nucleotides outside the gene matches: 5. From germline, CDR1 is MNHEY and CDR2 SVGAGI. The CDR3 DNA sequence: TGTGCCAGCAGTCTAGCGGGTTCGGCCCAGTACTTC. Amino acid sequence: CASSLAGSAQYF.

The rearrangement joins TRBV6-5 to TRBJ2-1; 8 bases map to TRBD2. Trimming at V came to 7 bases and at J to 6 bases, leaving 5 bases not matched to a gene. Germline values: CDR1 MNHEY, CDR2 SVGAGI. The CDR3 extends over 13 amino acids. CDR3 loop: CASNRGGLNEQFF. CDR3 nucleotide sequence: TGTGCCAGCAACCGGGGGGGCCTCAATGAGCAGTTCTTC.

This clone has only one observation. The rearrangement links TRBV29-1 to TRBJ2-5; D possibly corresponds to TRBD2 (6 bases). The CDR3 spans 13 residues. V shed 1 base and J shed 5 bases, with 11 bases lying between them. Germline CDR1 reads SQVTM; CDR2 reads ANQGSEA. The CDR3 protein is CSVEGGGAETQYF. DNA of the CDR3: TGCAGCGTTGAAGGTGGAGGGGCGGAGACCCAGTACTTC.

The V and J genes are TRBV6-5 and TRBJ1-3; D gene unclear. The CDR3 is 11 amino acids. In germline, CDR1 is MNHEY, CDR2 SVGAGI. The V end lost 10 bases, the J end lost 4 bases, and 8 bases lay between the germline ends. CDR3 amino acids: CAMGPGNTIYF. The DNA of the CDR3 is TGTGCCATGGGCCCCGGAAACACCATATATTTT.

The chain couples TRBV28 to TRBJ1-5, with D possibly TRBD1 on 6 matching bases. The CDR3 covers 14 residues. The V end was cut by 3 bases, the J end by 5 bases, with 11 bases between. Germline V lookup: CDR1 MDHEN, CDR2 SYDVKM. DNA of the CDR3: TGTGCCAGCAGTTTGGGGGCCCTACATCAGCCCCAGCATTTT. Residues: CASSLGALHQPQHF.

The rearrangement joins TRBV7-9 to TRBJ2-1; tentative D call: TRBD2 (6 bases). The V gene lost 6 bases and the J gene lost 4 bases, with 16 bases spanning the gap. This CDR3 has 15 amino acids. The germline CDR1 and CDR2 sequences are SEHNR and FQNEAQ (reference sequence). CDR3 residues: CASRAYGDFYNEQFF. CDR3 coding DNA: TGTGCCAGCAGAGCATACGGGGACTTTTACAATGAGCAGTTCTTC. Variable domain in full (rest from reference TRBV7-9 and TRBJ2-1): DTGVSQNPRHKITKRGQNVTFRCDPISEHNRLYWYRQTLGQGPEFLTYFQNEAQLEKSRLLSDRFSAERPKGSFSTLEIQRTEQGDSAMYLCASRAYGDFYNEQFFGPGTRLTVL.

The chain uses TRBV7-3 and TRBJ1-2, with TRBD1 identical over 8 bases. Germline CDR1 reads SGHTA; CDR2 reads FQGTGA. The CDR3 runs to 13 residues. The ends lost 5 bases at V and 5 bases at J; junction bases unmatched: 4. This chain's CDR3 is CASSLDRGYGYTF. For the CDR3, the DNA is TGTGCCAGCAGCCTCGACAGGGGATATGGCTACACCTTC.

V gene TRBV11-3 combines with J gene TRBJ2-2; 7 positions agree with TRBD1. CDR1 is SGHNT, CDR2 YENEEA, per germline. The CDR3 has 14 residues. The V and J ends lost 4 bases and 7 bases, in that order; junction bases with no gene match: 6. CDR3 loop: CASSSGGQVGELFF. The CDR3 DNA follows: TGTGCCAGCAGCTCAGGGGGACAAGTCGGGGAGCTGTTTTTT. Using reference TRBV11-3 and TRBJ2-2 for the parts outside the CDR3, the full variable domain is EAGVVQSPRYKIIEKKQPVAFWCNPISGHNTLYWYLQNLGQGPELLIRYENEEAVDDSQLPKDRFSAERLKGVDSTLKIQPAELGDSAVYLCASSSGGQVGELFFGEGSRLTVL.

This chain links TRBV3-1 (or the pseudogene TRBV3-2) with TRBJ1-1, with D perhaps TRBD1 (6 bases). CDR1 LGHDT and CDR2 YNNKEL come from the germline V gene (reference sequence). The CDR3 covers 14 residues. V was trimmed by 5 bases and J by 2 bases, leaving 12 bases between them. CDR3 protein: CASSGRDKNTEAFF. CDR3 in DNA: TGTGCCAGCAGCGGTAGGGACAAAAACACTGAAGCTTTCTTT.

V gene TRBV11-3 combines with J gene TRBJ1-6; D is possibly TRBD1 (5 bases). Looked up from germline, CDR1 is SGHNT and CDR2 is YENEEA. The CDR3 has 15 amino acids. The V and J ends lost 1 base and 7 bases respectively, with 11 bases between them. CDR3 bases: TGTGCCAGCAGCTTAGTTGCAGGGATGAATTCACCCCTCCACTTT. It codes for CASSLVAGMNSPLHF.

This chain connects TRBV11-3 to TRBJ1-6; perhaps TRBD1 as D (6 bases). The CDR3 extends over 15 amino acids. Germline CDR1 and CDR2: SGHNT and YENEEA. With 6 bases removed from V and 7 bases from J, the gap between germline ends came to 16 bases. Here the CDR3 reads CASSPSGQLNSPLHF. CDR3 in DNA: TGTGCCAGCAGTCCCTCGGGACAACTCAATTCACCCCTCCACTTT.

The CDR3 DNA is TGTGCCAGCAGGGCCGGGACAACGAACACCGGGGAGCTGTTTTTT. Translation gives CASRAGTTNTGELFF. The rearrangement joins TRBV2 to TRBJ2-2; perhaps TRBD1 as D (6 bases). This CDR3 region has 15 residues. The germline gives CDR1 SNHLY, CDR2 FYNNEI. Trimming removed 6 bases from V and 0 bases from J, with 11 bases in between.

CDR3 nucleotide sequence: TGCGCCAGCAGCTTTACGGGACAGAATTCACCCCTCCACTTT. Amino acids: CASSFTGQNSPLHF. This sequence joins TRBV5-1 and TRBJ1-6; TRBD1 matches 7 bases. The CDR3 runs to 14 residues. V shed 2 bases and J 7 bases; nucleotides not matched to a gene: 3. Germline CDR1 is SGHRS and CDR2 is YFSETQ.

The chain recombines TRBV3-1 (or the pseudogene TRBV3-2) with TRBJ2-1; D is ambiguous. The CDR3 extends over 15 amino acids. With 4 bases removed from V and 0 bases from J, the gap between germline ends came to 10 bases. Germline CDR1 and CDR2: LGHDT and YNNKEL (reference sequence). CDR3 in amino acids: CASSRSFSSYNEQFF. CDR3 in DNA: TGTGCCAGCAGCCGATCGTTTAGCTCCTACAATGAGCAGTTCTTC.

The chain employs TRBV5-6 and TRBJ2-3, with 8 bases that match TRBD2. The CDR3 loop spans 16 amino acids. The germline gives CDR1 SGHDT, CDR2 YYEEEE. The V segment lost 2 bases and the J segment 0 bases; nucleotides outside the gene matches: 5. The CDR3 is CASSFGRTSSTDTQYF. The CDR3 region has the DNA TGTGCCAGCAGCTTCGGGAGGACTAGCAGCACAGATACGCAGTATTTT.

CDR3 nucleotides: TGTGCCAGCAGCTTGTCCAGCCAAGAGACCCAGTACTTC. Encoded protein: CASSLSSQETQYF. V usage is TRBV5-5 and J usage is TRBJ2-5; D not certain. The CDR3 has 13 residues. CDR1 is SGHKS, CDR2 YYEKEE, per germline (reference sequence). The V end was cut by 1 base, the J end by 1 base, with 5 bases between.

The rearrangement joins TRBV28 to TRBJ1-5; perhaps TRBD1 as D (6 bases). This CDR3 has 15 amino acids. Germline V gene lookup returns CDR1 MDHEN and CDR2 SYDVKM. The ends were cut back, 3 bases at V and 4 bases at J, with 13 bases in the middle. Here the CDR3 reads CASSLRGGVNQPQHF. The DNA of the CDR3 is TGTGCCAGCAGTTTGCGAGGGGGGGTTAATCAGCCCCAGCATTTT.

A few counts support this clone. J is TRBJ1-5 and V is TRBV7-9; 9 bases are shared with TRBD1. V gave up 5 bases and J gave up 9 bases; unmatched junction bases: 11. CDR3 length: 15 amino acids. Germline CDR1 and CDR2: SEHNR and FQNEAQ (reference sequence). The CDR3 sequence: CASSGGTGLRGPQHF. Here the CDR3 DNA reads TGTGCCAGCAGCGGCGGGACAGGGTTACGGGGGCCCCAGCATTTT.

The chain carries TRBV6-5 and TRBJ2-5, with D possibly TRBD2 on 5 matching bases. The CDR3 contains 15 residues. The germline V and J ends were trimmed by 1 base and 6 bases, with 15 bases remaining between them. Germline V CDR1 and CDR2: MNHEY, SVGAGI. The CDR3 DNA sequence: TGTGCCAGCAGTTACTTCGCCGGGGAGTCGAAGACCCAGTACTTC. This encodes CASSYFAGESKTQYF.

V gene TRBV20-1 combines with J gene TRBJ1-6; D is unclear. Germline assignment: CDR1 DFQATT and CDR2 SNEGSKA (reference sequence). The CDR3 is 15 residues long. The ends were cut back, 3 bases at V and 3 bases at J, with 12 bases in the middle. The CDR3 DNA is TGCAGTGCTAGTTTCCGGGTTCGCTATAATTCACCCCTCCACTTT. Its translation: CSASFRVRYNSPLHF.

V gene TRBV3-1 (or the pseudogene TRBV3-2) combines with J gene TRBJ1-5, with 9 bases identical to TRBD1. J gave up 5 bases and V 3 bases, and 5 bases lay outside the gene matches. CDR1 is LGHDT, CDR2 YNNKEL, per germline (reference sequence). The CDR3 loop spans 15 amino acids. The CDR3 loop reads CASSQQTGGDQPQHF. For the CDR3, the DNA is TGTGCCAGCAGCCAGCAGACAGGGGGAGATCAGCCCCAGCATTTT.

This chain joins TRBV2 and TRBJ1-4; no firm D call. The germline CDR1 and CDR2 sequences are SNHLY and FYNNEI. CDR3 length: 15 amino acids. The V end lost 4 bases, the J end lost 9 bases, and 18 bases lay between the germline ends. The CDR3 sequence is CASSGTELGRKKLFF. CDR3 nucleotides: TGTGCCAGCAGTGGCACAGAATTAGGGAGGAAAAAACTGTTTTTT.

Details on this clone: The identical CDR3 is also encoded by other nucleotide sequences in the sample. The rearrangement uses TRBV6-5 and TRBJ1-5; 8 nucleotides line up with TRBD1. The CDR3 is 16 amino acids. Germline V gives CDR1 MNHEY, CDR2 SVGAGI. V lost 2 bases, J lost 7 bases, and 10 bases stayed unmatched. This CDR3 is CASSYLGQGAGQPQHF. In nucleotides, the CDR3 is TGTGCCAGCAGTTACCTCGGGCAGGGGGCGGGGCAGCCCCAGCATTTT.

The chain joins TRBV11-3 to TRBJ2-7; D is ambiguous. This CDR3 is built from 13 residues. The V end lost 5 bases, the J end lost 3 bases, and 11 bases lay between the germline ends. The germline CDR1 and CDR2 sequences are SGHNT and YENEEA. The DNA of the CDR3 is TGTGCCAGCAGCCGCGGTCCCCTCTACGAGCAGTACTTC. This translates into CASSRGPLYEQYF.

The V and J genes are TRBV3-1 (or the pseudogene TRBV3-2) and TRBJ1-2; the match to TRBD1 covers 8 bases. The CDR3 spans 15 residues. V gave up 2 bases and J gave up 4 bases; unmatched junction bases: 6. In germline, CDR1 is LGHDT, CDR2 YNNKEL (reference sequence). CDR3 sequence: CASSQQGADIYGYTF. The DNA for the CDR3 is TGTGCCAGCAGCCAACAGGGGGCGGACATCTATGGCTACACCTTC.